Presented here are 21 T cell receptor beta chains from one specimen sequenced in a study of regulatory T cells in long-lasting Graves disease. HTBI primers from iRepertoire and Arm-PCR of CDR3 regions yielded the TCR beta libraries. In TCRdb, the multiplex PCR reads were re-called with MiXCR into one record per CDR3 protein. The sample carries roughly 560,000 distinct CDR3 sequences, 16% recorded once. Time point defined: newly diagnosed GD, antithyroid drugs for less than 3 months. With RNA extracted from PBMCs as input, the TCR library was made. This sample also appeared in a second study, on T cells in Graves' hyperthyroidism and ophthalmopathy.

The material sequenced was peripheral blood mononuclear cells (PBMCs), taken at new diagnosis, from a patient treated with antithyroid drugs. These TCRs come from a woman aged 35-65 years with Graves disease.

The V call is TRBV5-1, the J call TRBJ2-7, with 7 bases lining up with TRBD2. J was trimmed by 5 bases and V by 1 base; bases with no gene match: 9. The CDR3 totals 15 residues. Germline V CDR1 and CDR2: SGHRS, YFSETQ. Here the CDR3 reads CASSLSGLITDEQYF. DNA for the CDR3: TGCGCCAGCAGCTTGTCGGGACTAATAACCGACGAGCAGTACTTC.

This clonotype was observed a handful of times. The CDR3 DNA is TGCGCCAGCAGCCAACTAGCGGCCTCCTCCTACAATGAGCAGTTCTTC. Translating gives CASSQLAASSYNEQFF. The V and J genes are TRBV5-1 and TRBJ2-1; 8 nucleotides line up with TRBD2. The CDR3 runs 16 residues. Losses at the gene ends were 4 bases for V and 0 bases for J; bases not matched to a gene: 6. Germline V gene data show CDR1 as SGHRS and CDR2 as YFSETQ.

The table lists this clonotype with many counts. The V call is TRBV6-1, the J call TRBJ1-1; TRBD1 aligns across 7 bases. This CDR3 comprises 13 residues. Germline V gene data show CDR1 as MNHNS and CDR2 as SASEGT. The trim removed 11 bases at V and 3 bases at J, leaving 9 bases unmatched. The CDR3 reads CAFRRGLDTEAFF. CDR3 coding DNA: TGTGCCTTCAGGAGGGGGCTGGACACTGAAGCTTTCTTT.

V is TRBV29-1 and J is TRBJ2-1, with 9 positions matching TRBD2. With V trimmed by 0 bases and J by 3 bases, 6 bases remained unmatched. This CDR3 has 16 residues. Germline CDR1 reads SQVTM; CDR2 reads ANQGSEA. In nucleotides, the CDR3 is TGCAGCGTTGAAGATGGGATAGCGGGGGACTACAATGAGCAGTTCTTC. Its protein is CSVEDGIAGDYNEQFF.

This clonotype was counted only a few times. The J gene is TRBJ1-3, the V gene TRBV28, with D unclear. This CDR3 contains 14 residues. Germline CDR1 and CDR2: MDHEN and SYDVKM. Trimming cost V 3 bases and J 3 bases, with 9 bases left between them. This chain's CDR3 is CASSFRGGGNTIYF. As DNA, the CDR3 is TGTGCCAGCAGTTTTCGAGGAGGTGGAAACACCATATATTTT.

This clonotype turned up a few times. The chain carries TRBV5-1 and TRBJ1-1; 10 bases match TRBD1. V lost 3 bases, J lost 3 bases, and 5 bases stayed unmatched. The V gene's germline CDR1 is SGHRS and CDR2 YFSETQ. The CDR3 is 15 residues long. The CDR3 here is CASSWSGTGDTEAFF. The CDR3, as DNA: TGCGCCAGCAGCTGGAGTGGGACAGGGGACACTGAAGCTTTCTTT.

The V call is TRBV9, the J call TRBJ2-5, with D possibly TRBD1 on 5 matching bases. Germline V gives CDR1 SGDLS, CDR2 YYNGEE. V was shortened by 0 bases and J by 2 bases, with 14 bases between the two germline ends. CDR3 length equals 16 residues. The CDR3 spells CASSVGGLDSQETQYF. CDR3 nucleotide sequence: TGTGCCAGCAGCGTAGGGGGTCTCGACAGTCAAGAGACCCAGTACTTC.

This clonotype was seen a handful of times. The junction does not match germline at one end; this may be a read error. The V call is TRBV2, the J call TRBJ2-5; 10 positions match TRBD2. CDR3 length: 16 amino acids. The germline V gene has CDR1 SNHLY and CDR2 FYNNEI. CDR3 DNA sequence: TGTACCAGCAGCCCTACCTTAGCGGGGGGCAGGAAGACCCAGTACTTC. Amino acids: CTSSPTLAGGRKTQYF.

Many counts were recorded for this clonotype. The V gene is TRBV3-1, the J gene TRBJ2-3, with 12 bases aligning to TRBD2. Germline CDR1 LGHDT, CDR2 YNNKEL (reference sequence). V dropped 0 bases and J dropped 5; count of bases not matched to a gene: 3. The CDR3 runs to 16 residues. The CDR3 bases are TGTGCCAGCAGCCAAGAAAGACTAGCGGGGGAAGATACGCAGTATTTT. Translating it yields CASSQERLAGEDTQYF.

This clonotype showed up many times. The chain employs TRBV2 and TRBJ2-7, with 9 bases that match TRBD1. Per the germline V gene, CDR1 is SNHLY and CDR2 is FYNNEI. The CDR3 sequence is 13 residues long. Trimming removed 6 bases from V and 4 bases from J; junction bases left unmatched: 4. The CDR3 loop reads CASRGTGPYEQYF. The DNA of the CDR3 is TGTGCCAGCAGGGGGACAGGGCCGTACGAGCAGTACTTC.

This clonotype turned up a few times. V and J are TRBV4-1 and TRBJ2-3, with D hard to call. V lost 1 base, J lost 4 bases, and 9 bases lay in between. Per germline, CDR1 MGHRA and CDR2 YSYEKL. This CDR3 has 14 residues. The CDR3 here is CASSQGLWADTQYF. The CDR3 DNA sequence: TGCGCCAGCAGCCAAGGGCTTTGGGCAGATACGCAGTATTTT.

This clonotype was observed a few times. This chain joins TRBV29-1 and TRBJ1-2; D perhaps matches TRBD1 (5 bases). The V and J ends lost 4 bases and 5 bases respectively, with 14 bases between them. The CDR3 runs to 13 residues. CDR1 is SQVTM, CDR2 ANQGSEA, per germline. CDR3 sequence (DNA): TGCAGCGTTGGGGACGCCCGGTTTTATGGCTACACCTTC. This gives the protein CSVGDARFYGYTF.

There are a few counts of this clonotype. The genes are TRBV19 and TRBJ2-1; 9 bases are a match to TRBD1. The CDR3 extends over 16 amino acids. The germline gives CDR1 LNHDA, CDR2 SQIVND (reference sequence). The J segment lost 6 bases and the V segment lost 5 bases, leaving 11 bases of the junction unmatched. This chain's CDR3 is CASSARDRVSSNEQFF. Written as DNA, the CDR3 is TGTGCCAGTAGTGCCCGGGACAGGGTCTCTTCCAATGAGCAGTTCTTC.

This clonotype was observed many times. The J gene is TRBJ2-7, the V gene TRBV7-8; 9 positions agree with TRBD2. The ends lost 0 bases at V and 3 bases at J; junction bases unmatched: 0. The CDR3 runs 14 residues. Germline lookup yields CDR1 SGHVS and CDR2 FQNEAQ. The CDR3 region has the DNA TGTGCCAGCAGCTTAGCTAGCGGGGGCTACGAGCAGTACTTC. Translated, it gives CASSLASGGYEQYF.

This clonotype was picked up many times. This rearrangement joins TRBV3-1 to TRBJ1-1, with a tentative D call TRBD1 (5 bases). V gave up 3 bases and J gave up 4 bases, with 12 bases separating them. The germline CDR1 and CDR2 sequences are LGHDT and YNNKEL (reference sequence). The CDR3 loop spans 14 amino acids. Written as DNA, the CDR3 is TGTGCCAGCAGCCAGGGTACAAGGGGCACTGAAGCTTTCTTT. Translation: CASSQGTRGTEAFF.

This clonotype has ten or more counts. The chain uses TRBV7-2 and TRBJ2-2; D is uncertain. CDR1 SGHTA and CDR2 FQGNSA come from the germline V gene. CDR3 length: 16 residues. The V end was cut by 0 bases, the J end by 7 bases, with 15 bases between. DNA of the CDR3: TGTGCCAGCAGCTTAGCAGGTGGCGTCTGGGGCGGGGAGCTGTTTTTT. Residues: CASSLAGGVWGGELFF.

The chain has TRBV13 and TRBJ1-1; D is perhaps TRBD1 (6 bases). Trimming took 2 bases from V and 4 from J, leaving 14 bases between them. The CDR3 extends over 15 amino acids. Germline CDR1 PRHDT, CDR2 FYEKMQ (reference sequence). The DNA of the CDR3 is TGTGCCAGCAGCTTATCCCTGCAGGGGTTCACTGAAGCTTTCTTT. The encoded protein is CASSLSLQGFTEAFF. The full variable domain, its missing parts supplied by reference TRBV13 and TRBJ1-1, is AAGVIQSPRHLIKEKRETATLKCYPIPRHDTVYWYQQGPGQDPQFLISFYEKMQSDKGSIPDRFSAQQFSDYHSELNMSSLELGDSALYFCASSLSLQGFTEAFFGQGTRLTVV.

At least ten counts were recorded for this clonotype. The chain carries TRBV7-2 and TRBJ1-6, with D perhaps matching TRBD1 (6 bases). CDR3 length equals 15 residues. The V gene lost 6 bases and the J gene lost 6 bases, with 15 bases spanning the gap. Germline V lookup: CDR1 SGHTA, CDR2 FQGNSA. CDR3 sequence: CASRSNRESNSPLHF. CDR3 DNA sequence: TGTGCCAGCAGGTCGAACAGGGAATCTAATTCACCCCTCCACTTT.

This CDR3 reads CASSLTGRDEKLFF. The CDR3 DNA reads as TGTGCCAGCAGCTTGACAGGGCGAGACGAAAAACTGTTTTTT. The chain has TRBV7-9 and TRBJ1-4, with 7 bases fitting TRBD1. CDR1 and CDR2 from the germline V gene are SEHNR and FQNEAQ (reference sequence). Trimming cost V 3 bases and J 8 bases; bases outside gene matches: 6. The CDR3 spans 14 residues.

This clonotype showed up many times. V gene TRBV2 combines with J gene TRBJ2-2; TRBD2 matches 7 bases. Trimming at V came to 2 bases and at J to 3 bases, leaving 6 bases not matched to a gene. CDR1 SNHLY and CDR2 FYNNEI come from the germline V gene. The CDR3 is made up of 16 amino acids. The CDR3 reads CASSEKVAGYTGELFF. CDR3 nucleotides: TGTGCCAGCAGTGAAAAGGTAGCGGGCTACACCGGGGAGCTGTTTTTT. The full variable domain, rest sourced from reference TRBV2 and TRBJ2-2, is EPEVTQTPSHQVTQMGQEVILRCVPISNHLYFYWYRQILGQKVEFLVSFYNNEISEKSEIFDDQFSVERPDGSNFTLKIRSTKLEDSAMYFCASSEKVAGYTGELFFGEGSRLTVL.

Ten or more counts support this clonotype. The CDR3 loop is CASSGLAGTRGNEQFF. CDR3 bases: TGTGCCAGCAGCGGGCTAGCGGGGACGCGTGGAAATGAGCAGTTCTTC. The chain links TRBV3-1 to TRBJ2-1; 9 nucleotides match TRBD2. CDR1 is LGHDT and CDR2 is YNNKEL in the germline V gene (reference sequence). V gave up 5 bases and J gave up 7 bases; unmatched junction bases: 12. This CDR3 has 16 amino acids.